These 14 T cell receptor beta chains share one sample of origin, sequenced in a study of cytomegalovirus exposure and HLA in healthy donors. The PCR had 60 Vbeta and 13 Jbeta primers. Some clones are missing from TCRdb's copy, which holds only in-frame ones; the method was immunoSEQ multiplex PCR. The sample lists approximately 150,000 clones, about 84% occurring once. The sequenced sample consisted of PBMCs. Source of these receptors: a woman aged 40-49 years in good health and CMV-seropositive.

The chain's CDR3 is CASSMGLANTGELFF. The CDR3 DNA reads as TGTGCCAGCAGCATGGGACTAGCGAACACCGGGGAGCTGTTTTTT. The V call is TRBV5-4, the J call TRBJ2-2, with 8 positions matching TRBD2. Unmatched junction bases numbered 2, after V lost 4 bases and J lost 0 bases. The CDR3 covers 15 residues. Per germline, CDR1 SGHNT and CDR2 YYREEE (reference sequence).

The chain recombines TRBV5-1 with TRBJ2-1; no definite D call. Germline V lookup: CDR1 SGHRS, CDR2 YFSETQ. CDR3 length: 14 amino acids. Trimming took off 4 bases at V and 2 bases at J, with 10 bases between the two ends. In DNA form, the CDR3 reads TGCGCCAGCAGCCCTCGCGGAACCTACAATGAGCAGTTCTTC. Its translation is CASSPRGTYNEQFF.

The chain combines TRBV9 with TRBJ2-5; 8 bases are shared with TRBD1. The J call may be in error: the DNA end matches TRBJ2-7 better. The CDR3 length is 15 residues. Looked up from germline, CDR1 is SGDLS and CDR2 is YYNGEE. The CDR3 here is CASSVSPDREVEQYF. In nucleotides, the CDR3 is TGTGCCAGCAGCGTAAGTCCGGACAGGGAGGTCGAGCAGTACTTC.

The gene calls are TRBV2 and TRBJ1-1; the match to TRBD1 covers 9 bases. The germline gives CDR1 SNHLY, CDR2 FYNNEI. This CDR3 comprises 14 residues. The V and J ends lost 4 bases and 5 bases, in that order; junction bases with no gene match: 5. Written as DNA, the CDR3 is TGTGCCAGCAGTGGACAGGGGGGTCAAACTGAAGCTTTCTTT. Translation: CASSGQGGQTEAFF.

A remark on this clone: Other nucleotide sequences from this sample produce the same CDR3. The gene calls are TRBV7-9 and TRBJ2-6, with D possibly being TRBD1 (5 bases). V dropped 6 bases and J dropped 0 bases, with 9 bases sitting between them. CDR1 SEHNR and CDR2 FQNEAQ come from the germline V gene (reference sequence). The CDR3 is 15 residues long. The CDR3 nucleotides read TGTGCCAGCAGTTTAAGGGGCTCTGGGGCCAACGTCCTGACTTTC. Its translation is CASSLRGSGANVLTF.

This sequence joins TRBV15 and TRBJ1-4; tentatively, D is TRBD1 (6 bases). The ends were cut back, 6 bases at V and 4 bases at J, with 9 bases in the middle. Germline V gene data show CDR1 as LNHNV and CDR2 as YYDKDF (reference sequence). The CDR3 has 13 amino acids. The CDR3 loop reads CATRDRHNEKLFF. The CDR3 region has the DNA TGTGCCACCAGGGACAGACATAATGAAAAACTGTTTTTT.

The chain carries TRBV6-5 and TRBJ1-2, with 11 bases matching TRBD1. This CDR3 has 16 amino acids. V gave up 0 bases and J gave up 4 bases; unmatched junction bases: 4. Per the germline V gene, CDR1 is MNHEY and CDR2 is SVGAGI. The CDR3 spells CASSYSGQGASYGYTF. In DNA, the CDR3 is TGTGCCAGCAGTTACTCCGGACAGGGGGCGAGCTATGGCTACACCTTC.

This clone was detected a few times. CDR3 protein: CASSYRLTSSYNEQFF. Written as DNA, the CDR3 is TGTGCCAGCAGTTACCGTCTTACTAGCTCCTACAATGAGCAGTTCTTC. The J gene is TRBJ2-1, the V gene TRBV6-5; a weak D match, TRBD2 (5 bases). CDR3 length: 16 residues. V was clipped by 2 bases and J by 0 bases, with 11 bases between them. Per the germline V gene, CDR1 is MNHEY and CDR2 is SVGAGI.

This chain uses TRBV5-1 with TRBJ1-1, with D hard to call. Deletions cut 4 bases from V and 3 bases from J, with 16 bases between. Germline V gene sequence: CDR1 SGHRS, CDR2 YFSETQ. The CDR3 totals 15 residues. The chain's CDR3 is CASSRVGRLDTEAFF. CDR3 coding DNA: TGCGCCAGCAGCCGGGTAGGGAGATTGGACACTGAAGCTTTCTTT.

The chain combines TRBV20-1 with TRBJ2-5; D is possibly TRBD2 (5 bases). CDR3 length equals 11 residues. Deletions cut 6 bases from V and 7 bases from J, with 12 bases between. Germline loops: CDR1 DFQATT, CDR2 SNEGSKA (reference sequence). The CDR3 DNA sequence: TGCAGTGCCTCGGGGTGGGGGACCCAGTACTTC. Translation: CSASGWGTQYF.

This clone was detected a few times. This chain joins TRBV5-1 and TRBJ2-7, with D tentatively TRBD1 (6 bases). V gave up 4 bases and J gave up 7 bases, with 12 bases separating them. There are 12 residues in the CDR3. Germline V gene sequence: CDR1 SGHRS, CDR2 YFSETQ. The CDR3 bases are TGCGCCAGCAGCCTGGGTACAGGGGAGCAGTACTTC. Translating it yields CASSLGTGEQYF.

A single count supports this clone. V usage is TRBV28 and J usage is TRBJ2-7, with 7 bases that match TRBD1. Trimming took 4 bases from V and 7 from J; bases not matched to a gene: 10. This CDR3 is built from 14 residues. Germline V gene sequence: CDR1 MDHEN, CDR2 SYDVKM. The CDR3 sequence is CASSYRGLAEEQYF. CDR3 coding DNA: TGTGCCAGCAGTTATAGGGGGCTCGCGGAAGAGCAGTACTTC.

This clone appeared a few times. The chain is built from TRBV19 and TRBJ2-1; TRBD2 agrees at 9 bases. V dropped 1 base and J dropped 4; count of bases not matched to a gene: 8. The CDR3 is 17 amino acids. CDR1 and CDR2 from the germline V gene are LNHDA and SQIVND (reference sequence). The CDR3 nucleotides are TGTGCCAGTAGTATAGTGAGTAGCGGGAGCCTTTACAATGAGCAGTTCTTC. Encoded protein: CASSIVSSGSLYNEQFF.

This rearrangement joins TRBV5-1 to TRBJ1-1; 8 nucleotides agree with TRBD1. The germline V gene encodes CDR1 SGHRS and CDR2 YFSETQ. The CDR3 consists of 14 residues. V gave up 4 bases and J gave up 7 bases; unmatched junction bases: 9. CDR3 sequence (DNA): TGCGCCAGCAGCCCCAGACAGGGGACAGGTGAAGCTTTCTTT. Translated, it gives CASSPRQGTGEAFF.